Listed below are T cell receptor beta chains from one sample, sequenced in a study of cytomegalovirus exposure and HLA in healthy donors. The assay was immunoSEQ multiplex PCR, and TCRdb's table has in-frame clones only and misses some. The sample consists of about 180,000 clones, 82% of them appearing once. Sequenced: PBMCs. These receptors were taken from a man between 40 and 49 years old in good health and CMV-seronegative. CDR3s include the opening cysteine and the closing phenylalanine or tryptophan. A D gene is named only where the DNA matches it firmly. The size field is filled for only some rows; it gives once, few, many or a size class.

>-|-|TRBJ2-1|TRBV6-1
TGTGCCAGCAGGGGACTAGGACAGGGGCCTTGGGAGTTCTTC
CASRGLGQGPWEFF
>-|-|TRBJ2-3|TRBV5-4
TGTGCCAGCACCAAGGAGGGGAGTAGAGCCCTCACAGATACGCAGTATTTT
CASTKEGSRALTDTQYF
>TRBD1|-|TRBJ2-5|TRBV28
TGTGCCAGCAGTTCGGGCGTGGACAGGGGGCGAGAGACCCAGTACTTC
CASSSGVDRGRETQYF
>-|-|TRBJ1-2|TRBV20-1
TGCAGTGCTAGGATCCCCTACGGCTACACCTTC
CSARIPYGYTF
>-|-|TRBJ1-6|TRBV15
TGTGCCACCAGCAGGGGGGGTGGTAATTCACCCCTCCACTTT
CATSRGGGNSPLHF
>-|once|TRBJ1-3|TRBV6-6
TGTGCCAGCGTCGGCAGGGCTGGAAACACCATATATTTT
CASVGRAGNTIYF
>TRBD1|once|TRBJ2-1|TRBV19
TGTGCCAGTAGTATTGGGACAGGGGCACTAAGCTCCTACAATGAGCAGTTCTTC
CASSIGTGALSSYNEQFF
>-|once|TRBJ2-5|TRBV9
TGTGCCAGCAGCGTAAACGGGGAGGAGACCCAGTACTTC
CASSVNGEETQYF
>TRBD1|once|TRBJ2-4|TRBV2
TGTGCCAGCAGTCCAGGACAGGGGGCCAAAAACATTCAGTACTTC
CASSPGQGAKNIQYF
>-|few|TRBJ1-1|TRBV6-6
TGTGCCAGCAGGAGACAAGAGAACACTGAAGCTTTCTTT
CASRRQENTEAFF
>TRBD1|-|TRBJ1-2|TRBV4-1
TGCGCCAGCAGCCAGCAGACACAGGGGTACTATGGCTACACCTTC
CASSQQTQGYYGYTF
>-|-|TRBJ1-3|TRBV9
TGTGCCAGCAGCGAACAGGGATCCGGAAACACCATATATTTT
CASSEQGSGNTIYF
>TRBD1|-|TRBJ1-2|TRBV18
TGTGCCAGCTCCGAGGGGGCTCAGGGCTACACCTTC
CASSEGAQGYTF
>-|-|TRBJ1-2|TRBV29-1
TGCAGCGTTGAAGATGAGGGGGTCGATGGCTACACCTTC
CSVEDEGVDGYTF
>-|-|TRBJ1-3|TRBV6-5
TGTGCCAGGCACTCTCTCGAGGAGGTGAACACCATATATTTT
CARHSLEEVNTIYF
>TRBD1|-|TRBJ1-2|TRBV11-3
TGTGCCAGCAGGGGGCCGGGACAGGGACCTACTAACTATGGCTACACCTTC
CASRGPGQGPTNYGYTF
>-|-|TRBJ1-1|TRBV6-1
TGTGCCAGCAGTGCCGGTTTCACTGAAGCTTTCTTT
CASSAGFTEAFF
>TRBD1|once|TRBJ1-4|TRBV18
TGTGCCAGCTCACCAAACAGGGGCTCAACTAATGAAAAACTGTTTTTT
CASSPNRGSTNEKLFF
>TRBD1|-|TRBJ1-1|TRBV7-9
TGTGCCAGCAGCTTAGGACAGGGGGCTGAAGCTTTCTTT
CASSLGQGAEAFF
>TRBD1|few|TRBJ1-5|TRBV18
TGTGCCAGCTCACCATCCGGGACAGGGGGCAATCAGCCCCAGCATTTT
CASSPSGTGGNQPQHF
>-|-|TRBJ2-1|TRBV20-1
TGCAGTGGCGGTGAGCAGTTCTTC
CSGGEQFF
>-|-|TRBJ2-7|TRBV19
TGTGCCAGTAGTATAATCGGGAGCTCCTACGAGCAGTACTTC
CASSIIGSSYEQYF
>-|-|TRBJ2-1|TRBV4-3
TGCGCCAGCAGCCAGGGCCGCAATGAGCAGTTCTTC
CASSQGRNEQFF
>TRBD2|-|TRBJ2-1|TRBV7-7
TGTGCTAGCAGCTCCCCCCGGGTAGCGGGAGATTACTCCTACAATGAGCAGTTCTTC
CASSSPRVAGDYSYNEQFF
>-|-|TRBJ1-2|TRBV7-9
TGTGCCAGCAGCCCAGATAGGGGTAGGGCGGCTGGCTACACCTTC
CASSPDRGRAAGYTF
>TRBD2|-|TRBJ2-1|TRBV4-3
TGCGCCAGCAGCCAAGATGAAGCGGGAAAGTGGGGTGAGCAGTTCTTC
CASSQDEAGKWGEQFF
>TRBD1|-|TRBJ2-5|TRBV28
TGTGCCAGCAGTTCCCCGATTCTGACAGGGGGGATCCAAGAGACCCAGTACTTC
CASSSPILTGGIQETQYF
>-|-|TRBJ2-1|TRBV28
TGTGCCAGCAGTTTACCTCTAAATGAGCAGTTCTTC
CASSLPLNEQFF
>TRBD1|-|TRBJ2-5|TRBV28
TGTGCCAGCAGTCCCCGGTCAGGGGGCCAAGAGACCCAGTACTTC
CASSPRSGGQETQYF
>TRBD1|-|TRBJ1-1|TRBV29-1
TGCAGCGTTGTGGGACAGCCGAACACTGAAGCTTTCTTT
CSVVGQPNTEAFF
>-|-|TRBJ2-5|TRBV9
TGTGCCAGCAGCGCCAGCGGGGAGACCCAGTACTTC
CASSASGETQYF
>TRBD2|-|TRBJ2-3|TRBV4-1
TGCGCCAGCAGCCATTACGGGGGGACTACAGATACGCAGTATTTT
CASSHYGGTTDTQYF
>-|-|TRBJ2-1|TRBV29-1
TGCAGCGTGGGCATTGTGGGGGGATCATACAATGAGCAGTTCTTC
CSVGIVGGSYNEQFF
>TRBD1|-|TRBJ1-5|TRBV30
TGTGCCTGGAGTACACGAGGCTACCGGACAGGGGGCAATCAGCCCCAGCATTTT
CAWSTRGYRTGGNQPQHF
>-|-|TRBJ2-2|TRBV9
TGTGCCAGCAGCACAGAAGGGGGCGGGGAGCTGTTTTTT
CASSTEGGGELFF
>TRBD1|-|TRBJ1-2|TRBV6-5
TGTGCCAGCAGTTACTCGGGACAGGGGGCTAATGGCTACACCTTC
CASSYSGQGANGYTF
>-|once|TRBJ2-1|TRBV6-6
TGTGCCAGCAGTTACCTCAATGAGCAGTTCTTC
CASSYLNEQFF
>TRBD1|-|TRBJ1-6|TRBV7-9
TGTGCCAGCAGCTCGGGACAGGTGAATTCACCCCTCCACTTT
CASSSGQVNSPLHF
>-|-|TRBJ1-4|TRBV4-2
TGTGCCAGCAGCCCTGGGGCACTTAATGAAAAACTGTTTTTT
CASSPGALNEKLFF
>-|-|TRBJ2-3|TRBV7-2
TGTGCCAGCAGCGCGACGGGACAAAAGGGGAATACGCAGTATTTT
CASSATGQKGNTQYF
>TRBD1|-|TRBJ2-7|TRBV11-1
TGTGCCAGCCACGGGCAGGGGGCCGCCGAGCAGTACTTC
CASHGQGAAEQYF
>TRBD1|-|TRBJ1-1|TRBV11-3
TGTGCCAGCAGCCAGACAGGGGCGAGGGGAGCTTTCTTT
CASSQTGARGAFF
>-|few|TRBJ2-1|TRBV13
TGTGCCAGCAGCCCGACCCGGACAGAACCCTACAATGAGCAGTTCTTC
CASSPTRTEPYNEQFF
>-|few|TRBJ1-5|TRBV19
TGTGCCAGTAGTATAGGCGGTTGGGATCAGCCCCAGCATTTT
CASSIGGWDQPQHF
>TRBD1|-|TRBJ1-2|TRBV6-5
TGTGCCAGCAGTCCGACAGGGGGCTCCGGTGGCTACACCTTC
CASSPTGGSGGYTF
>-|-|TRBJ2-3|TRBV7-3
TGTGCCAGCAGCTTGGGCGGGGCGCCAGATACGCAGTATTTT
CASSLGGAPDTQYF
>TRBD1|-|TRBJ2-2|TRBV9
TGTGCCAGCAGCGGGGACAGTAACACCGGGGAGCTGTTTTTT
CASSGDSNTGELFF
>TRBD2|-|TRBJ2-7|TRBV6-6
TGTGCCAGCAGCCCCAGCCGCGGACTAGCCTACGAGCAGTACTTC
CASSPSRGLAYEQYF
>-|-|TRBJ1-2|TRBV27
TGTGCCAGCAGTTTGGGGGGGGGAGAGGGCTACACCTTC
CASSLGGGEGYTF
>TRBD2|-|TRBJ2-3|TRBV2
TGTGCCAGCAACGACTGGACTAGCGGTGAAGCCACAGATACGCAGTATTTT
CASNDWTSGEATDTQYF
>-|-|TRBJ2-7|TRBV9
TGTGCCAGCAGCTTAAGCGGGCCATACGAGCAGTACTTC
CASSLSGPYEQYF
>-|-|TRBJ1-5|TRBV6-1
TGTGCCAGCAGTGAATCCGGAGGAAGACAGCCCCAGCATTTT
CASSESGGRQPQHF
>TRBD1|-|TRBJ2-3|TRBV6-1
TGTGCCAGCAGTGACCGACAGGGGGGTCCGATCACAGATACGCAGTATTTT
CASSDRQGGPITDTQYF
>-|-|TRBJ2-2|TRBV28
TGTGCCAGCAGTTTCGAGGGGGAGCTGTTTTTT
CASSFEGELFF
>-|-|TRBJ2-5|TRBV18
TGTGCCAGCTCACCAGCCGGGCAAGAGACCCAGTACTTC
CASSPAGQETQYF
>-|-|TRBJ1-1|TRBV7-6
TGTGCCAGCAGCTCCTCCGGGGGCACTGAAGCTTTCTTT
CASSSSGGTEAFF
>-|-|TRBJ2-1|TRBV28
TGTGCCAGCAGGGGGCCCGGACGGATCAATGAGCAGTTCTTC
CASRGPGRINEQFF